A selection of T cell receptor beta chains follows, all from one sample in a study of cytomegalovirus exposure and HLA in healthy donors. The protocol was immunoSEQ multiplex PCR, while the TCRdb copy is restricted to in-frame clones and leaves out a portion. The table records some 150,000 clones, 64% of them present only once. Sequencing used PBMCs. Receptors originate from a woman aged 30 to 39 in good health and CMV-seropositive. The CDR3 runs from the conserved cysteine through the conserved F or W. The D gene is left open where the match is weak. Expanded clones get a size class; other rows say once, few or many, or leave the size out.

d_gene,abundance,v_gene,j_gene,CDR3aa,CDR3nt
.,.,TRBV29-1,TRBJ1-1,CSVDSGDGTEAFF,TGCAGCGTTGACAGCGGGGATGGGACTGAAGCTTTCTTT
.,.,TRBV10-3,TRBJ1-5,CAISEFGGADQPQHF,TGTGCCATCAGTGAGTTTGGGGGCGCCGATCAGCCCCAGCATTTT
.,.,TRBV6-5,TRBJ2-1,CASSYEQFF,TGTGCCAGCAGCTATGAGCAGTTCTTC
TRBD1,few,TRBV19,TRBJ1-5,CASSMGQVSNQPQHF,TGTGCCAGTAGTATGGGACAGGTTAGCAATCAGCCCCAGCATTTT
TRBD1,.,TRBV7-9,TRBJ1-1,CASSWERTGALNTEAFF,TGTGCCAGCAGCTGGGAAAGGACAGGGGCTCTTAACACTGAAGCTTTCTTT
TRBD1,.,TRBV2,TRBJ2-7,CASRAGTAYYEQYF,TGTGCCAGCAGGGCCGGGACAGCCTACTACGAGCAGTACTTC
TRBD1,.,TRBV6-6,TRBJ1-4,CASSLQNRGGGEKLFF,TGTGCCAGCAGCCTCCAAAACAGGGGAGGAGGTGAAAAACTGTTTTTT
TRBD1,.,TRBV30,TRBJ1-1,CAWSPPDRNLNTEAFF,TGTGCCTGGAGTCCGCCGGACAGGAATTTGAACACTGAAGCTTTCTTT
TRBD2,few,TRBV2,TRBJ2-4,CASRETSGRAGVRNIQYF,TGTGCCAGCAGGGAGACTAGCGGGAGGGCCGGGGTTAGAAACATTCAGTACTTC
TRBD2,.,TRBV19,TRBJ2-3,CASSIAASGGDTQYF,TGTGCCAGTAGTATCGCGGCTAGCGGGGGGGATACGCAGTATTTT
.,.,TRBV15,TRBJ2-1,CATSRDLPDEQFF,TGTGCCACCAGCAGAGACCTCCCGGATGAGCAGTTCTTC
.,.,TRBV5-4,TRBJ1-1,CASSLQGFNTEAFF,TGTGCCAGCAGCTTGCAGGGGTTCAACACTGAAGCTTTCTTT
TRBD1,.,TRBV5-1,TRBJ1-2,CASSYSGTAGYGYTF,TGCGCCAGCAGCTACTCCGGGACAGCCGGCTATGGCTACACCTTC
.,.,TRBV6-4,TRBJ2-1,CASSDSTGSGNEQFF,TGTGCCAGCAGTGACTCTACCGGGAGTGGCAATGAGCAGTTCTTC
.,.,TRBV6-1,TRBJ1-2,CASSELRALYGYTF,TGTGCCAGCAGTGAGCTCAGGGCGCTCTATGGCTACACCTTC
.,.,TRBV19,TRBJ1-1,CASSIGLGGSPSNTEAFF,TGTGCCAGTAGTATTGGTTTGGGGGGATCCCCCTCGAACACTGAAGCTTTCTTT
TRBD1,few,TRBV10-2,TRBJ1-2,CASRPTGDYGYTF,TGCGCCAGCAGGCCTACAGGGGACTATGGCTACACCTTC
TRBD1,.,TRBV4-2,TRBJ2-7,CASSPGQSTYEQYF,TGTGCCAGCAGCCCGGGACAGAGTACCTACGAGCAGTACTTC
.,.,TRBV15,TRBJ2-7,CATSRDGLEQYF,TGTGCCACCAGCAGAGATGGACTGGAGCAGTACTTC
TRBD1,once,TRBV5-1,TRBJ2-2,CASSELGQGNTGELFF,TGCGCCAGCAGCGAGTTGGGACAGGGAAACACCGGGGAGCTGTTTTTT
.,.,TRBV5-4,TRBJ1-6,CASSLQQNNSPLHF,TGTGCCAGCAGCTTACAGCAAAATAATTCACCCCTCCACTTT
.,.,TRBV19,TRBJ2-2,CASSIDLYTGELFF,TGTGCCAGTAGTATAGATCTCTACACCGGGGAGCTGTTTTTT
TRBD1,.,TRBV9,TRBJ2-7,CASSAGQGYPEQYF,TGTGCCAGCAGCGCGGGACAGGGTTATCCCGAGCAGTACTTC
.,few,TRBV5-1,TRBJ2-3,CASSLDRTAPITDTQYF,TGCGCCAGCAGCTTGGATAGGACAGCACCTATAACAGATACGCAGTATTTT
.,.,TRBV19,TRBJ1-5,CASSDQPQHF,TGTGCCAGTTCAGATCAGCCCCAGCATTTT
.,.,TRBV10-2,TRBJ2-7,CASSGQISYEQYF,TGCGCCAGCAGTGGACAAATCTCCTACGAGCAGTACTTC
TRBD2,few,TRBV29-1,TRBJ2-5,CSVRGLASGETQYF,TGCAGCGTTCGGGGACTAGCGTCAGGCGAGACCCAGTACTTC
.,.,TRBV14,TRBJ1-1,CASSQDRGIAEAFF,TGTGCCAGCAGCCAAGACAGGGGTATCGCTGAAGCTTTCTTT
.,few,TRBV19,TRBJ1-6,CASSIGLNDSPLHF,TGTGCCAGTAGTATTGGACTGAACGATTCACCCCTCCACTTT
.,.,TRBV6-6,TRBJ2-7,CASSYSAGEIDEQYF,TGTGCCAGCAGTTATTCTGCCGGAGAGATCGACGAGCAGTACTTC
TRBD1,.,TRBV5-1,TRBJ2-7,CASSFGGQGAGEQYF,TGCGCCAGCAGCTTTGGGGGACAGGGGGCGGGAGAGCAGTACTTC
.,.,TRBV4-1,TRBJ2-7,CASSQGRGEVYEQYF,TGCGCCAGCAGCCAAGGGCGCGGGGAGGTCTACGAGCAGTACTTC
.,few,TRBV5-8,TRBJ1-5,CASSSRTAFNQPQHF,TGTGCCAGCAGCTCCAGGACAGCGTTTAATCAGCCCCAGCATTTT
.,.,TRBV6-5,TRBJ2-7,CASSYSDSSYEQYF,TGTGCCAGCAGTTACTCGGACAGCTCCTACGAGCAGTACTTC
.,.,TRBV7-8,TRBJ1-4,CASSRWGGTNEKLFF,TGTGCCAGCAGCAGGTGGGGGGGCACTAATGAAAAACTGTTTTTT
.,.,TRBV28,TRBJ1-6,CASSRVSSYNSPLHF,TGTGCCAGCAGTCGGGTGAGCTCCTATAATTCACCCCTCCACTTT
.,.,TRBV5-1,TRBJ2-5,CASSLVPDQETQYF,TGCGCCAGCAGCTTGGTCCCGGACCAAGAGACCCAGTACTTC
.,.,TRBV4-1,TRBJ2-7,CASSQSSLLSEQYF,TGCGCCAGCAGCCAAAGTAGTTTACTCTCCGAGCAGTACTTC
.,few,TRBV7-7,TRBJ2-3,CASSFHRGDTQYF,TGTGCTAGCAGCTTCCATCGGGGAGATACGCAGTATTTT
.,few,TRBV5-1,TRBJ2-3,CASSPSAYTDTQYF,TGCGCCAGCAGCCCAAGCGCTTACACAGATACGCAGTATTTT
.,.,TRBV11-2,TRBJ1-1,CASSLGQIEAFF,TGTGCCAGCAGCTTAGGACAGATTGAAGCTTTCTTT
TRBD1,few,TRBV10-3,TRBJ1-1,CAIGQGPLNTEAFF,TGTGCCATCGGACAGGGGCCCTTGAACACTGAAGCTTTCTTT
.,.,TRBV29-1,TRBJ2-5,CSVEILRQLQETQYF,TGCAGCGTTGAAATACTCAGACAGCTCCAAGAGACCCAGTACTTC
TRBD2,.,TRBV2,TRBJ2-5,CASSERGGETQYF,TGTGCCAGCAGTGAACGGGGGGGGGAGACCCAGTACTTC
.,.,TRBV6-4,TRBJ1-1,CASSENSMNTEAFF,TGTGCCAGCAGTGAGAACAGTATGAACACTGAAGCTTTCTTT
TRBD1,few,TRBV6-6,TRBJ1-5,CASLTGDSNQPQHF,TGTGCCAGCTTGACAGGGGATAGCAATCAGCCCCAGCATTTT
.,.,TRBV19,TRBJ2-7,CASSPGNEQYF,TGTGCCAGTAGTCCAGGGAACGAGCAGTACTTC
TRBD2,few,TRBV11-2,TRBJ2-7,CASSLSLAGVEEQYF,TGTGCCAGCAGCTTATCGCTAGCGGGAGTGGAAGAGCAGTACTTC
.,.,TRBV15,TRBJ1-1,CATSRTPGLMNTEAFF,TGTGCCACCAGCAGAACTCCGGGACTTATGAACACTGAAGCTTTCTTT
.,.,TRBV5-1,TRBJ2-2,CASSLGSGAAGELFF,TGCGCCAGCAGCTTGGGAAGTGGGGCGGCCGGGGAGCTGTTTTTT
.,.,TRBV7-7,TRBJ2-5,CASSFGVGAPETQYF,TGTGCTAGCAGCTTTGGGGTGGGGGCCCCGGAGACCCAGTACTTC
.,.,TRBV25-1,TRBJ2-7,CASSESLLGGPPYEQYF,TGTGCCAGCAGTGAATCTCTTCTCGGGGGGCCACCCTATGAGCAGTACTTC
.,once,TRBV9,TRBJ1-3,CASKAGQGNTIYF,TGTGCCAGCAAGGCAGGGCAAGGAAACACCATATATTTT
TRBD1,.,TRBV2,TRBJ1-1,CASRYGTGGKLNTEAFF,TGTGCCAGCCGGTACGGGACAGGAGGAAAATTGAACACTGAAGCTTTCTTT
.,medium-sized,TRBV19,TRBJ1-1,CASISSTEAFF,TGTGCCAGTATATCGTCCACTGAAGCTTTCTTT
.,.,TRBV6-5,TRBJ2-7,CASSPGDSSYEQYF,TGTGCCAGCAGCCCCGGTGACAGCTCCTACGAGCAGTACTTC
TRBD1,.,TRBV19,TRBJ2-3,CASSAGGSAVGTQYF,TGTGCCAGTAGTGCAGGGGGAAGTGCGGTAGGGACGCAGTATTTT
.,.,TRBV28,TRBJ2-1,CASGRFGTYNEQFF,TGTGCCAGCGGGAGGTTTGGCACTTACAATGAGCAGTTCTTC
TRBD1,.,TRBV19,TRBJ1-1,CASINRGPNTEAFF,TGTGCCAGTATTAACAGGGGGCCGAACACTGAAGCTTTCTTT
.,.,TRBV28,TRBJ1-6,CSSGQGGSSPLHF,TGTTCTTCAGGTCAGGGAGGAAGTTCACCCCTCCACTTT